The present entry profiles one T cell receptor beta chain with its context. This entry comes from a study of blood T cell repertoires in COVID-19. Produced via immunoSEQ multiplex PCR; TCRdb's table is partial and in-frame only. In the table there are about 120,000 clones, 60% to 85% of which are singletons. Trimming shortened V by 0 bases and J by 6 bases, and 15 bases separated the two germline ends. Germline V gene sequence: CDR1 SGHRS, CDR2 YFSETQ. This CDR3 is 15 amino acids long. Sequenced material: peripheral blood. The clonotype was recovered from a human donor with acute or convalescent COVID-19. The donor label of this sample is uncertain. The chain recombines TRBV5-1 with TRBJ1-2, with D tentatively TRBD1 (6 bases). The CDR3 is CASSLVAGALHGYTF. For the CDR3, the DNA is TGCGCCAGCAGCTTGGTTGCAGGGGCGTTGCATGGCTACACCTTC.